The subject of this entry is one T cell receptor (beta chain). The target of this receptor is not known. There are no base qualities to consult, and no much larger clone falls within one base. Using the deep immunoSEQ assay, TCR CDR3 regions were amplified from genomic DNA by multiplex PCR. Extracted genomic DNA from each cell subset was distributed evenly across all wells of several immunoSEQ 96-well plates, and each plate was treated as a replicate. For unsorted PBMC, each replicate PCR was loaded with roughly 270 ng genomic DNA, equivalent to about 30,000 T cell genomes. Unsorted PBMC genomic DNA was sequenced across ten immunoSEQ deep assay plates. The purified libraries were quantified using a Qubit 3.0 fluorometer, sized with a Bioanalyzer 2100, and then quantified again using the KAPA Library Quantification kit. Every immunoSEQ 96-well plate was sequenced on a separate single-read 150-cycle Illumina NextSeq 550 flow cell. The paper's data handling went like this. The immunoSEQ output contained only junctional sequences without quality scores, so filtering could not match that applied to full-length reads. To assign V/J genes and CDR3, sequences were annotated using PyIR, a Python wrapper for IgBLAST v1.9, with IMGT germline references. Any read was removed if the V/J assignment was weak (E-value above 1e-6), the CDR3 was missing, or the read contained stop codons, out-of-frame junctions, or ambiguous translated residues. V3J clonotypes were defined by identical inferred V gene, J gene, and CDR3 amino acid sequence. To compute the percentage overlap between repertoires, the number of shared unique clonotypes was divided by the size of the smaller repertoire. RTK rarefaction, the Chao1 estimator, and Recon v2.1 estimates of unobserved clonotypes were used to assess repertoire richness. Not all clones reach the TCRdb copy of this immuneACCESS table, which keeps in-frame sequences only. Checked studies attribute under half of the gap to unresolved V genes and leave the rest unexplained. Clone size and V and J calls were adopted from that table, with D and trimming inferred from the DNA. The table for this sample lists fewer than 600,000 clones; over 60% of them were counted only once. Clones ranked in the top ten supply about 11% of the sample.

This sample was included in a study of shared clonotypes between healthy human individuals (dated by TCRdb to about 2020). About the full investigation: The cohort included a few men and a couple of women between 18 and 49 years of age. The study deeply sequenced blood TCR repertoires of about five healthy adults to estimate repertoire size and the extent of clonotype sharing between individuals. Libraries were prepared and TCR repertoires were sequenced by different laboratories using diverse techniques, in order to increase sequencing depth and limit assay-specific biases. Leukapheresis yielded between about 0.94 and 8.9 billion PBMCs per donor. Overall study outcomes, separate from this receptor: Pairwise subsampling indicated that sequencing depth was expected to affect the degree of clonotype sharing among donors. Sampling was restricted to blood, and TCR repertoires in tissues likely differ from the TCR repertoires found in blood. Because the study included a small number of donors, the genetic and exposure-history diversity represented was limited.

The donors were healthy, HIV-negative adults who had no recently reported acute infections or vaccinations. Every donor was a Caucasian adult living in Nashville, Tennessee, USA. In the unsorted samples, 87 million or so PBMCs were counted, and genomic DNA was extracted using the QIAamp DNA Blood Mini kit. Blood was collected by leukapheresis, and PBMCs were isolated by Ficoll-Histopaque density gradient centrifugation and then cryopreserved in liquid nitrogen vapor phase. The germline V gene (reference sequence) provides CDR1 GTSNPN and CDR2 SVGIG. Germline trimming amounts to 8 bases on V and 6 bases on J, with 9 as the count of junction bases outside the gene matches. The CDR3 has 13 amino acids, counting the end cysteine and phenylalanine. The CDR3 DNA has 39 bases and is translated from base 1.

The V and J segments used are TRBV30 and TRBJ2-2; 7 nucleotides in the junction match TRBD2. Sequenced: PBMCs. This sequence originates from a woman aged 40 to 50 in good health. Some clones in this sample may be carry-over from other donors' samples. The nucleotide sequence reads TGTGCCCGACCTGGGAGGGATCCCGGGGAGCTGTTTTTT. It translates as CARPGRDPGELFF.